One sample yielded the 5 T cell receptor beta chains listed below, sequenced in a study of shared clonotypes between healthy human individuals. Libraries were prepared by immunoSEQ multiplex PCR; TCRdb keeps only in-frame clonotypes and omits some of them. Of some 2,500,000 clones in the sample, about nine tenths are singletons; the top ten hold 0.37%. Sequenced input: naive CD4+ T cells from PBMCs. The subset was: CD45RA+ positively selected. The origin of the receptors is a man aged 18 to 29 in good health. Some clones in this sample may be carry-over from other donors' samples.

Comments on this clone: One end of the junction is discordant with germline, which a read error may explain. V gene TRBV11-3 combines with J gene TRBJ2-2, with a possible D match to TRBD2 (6 bases). CDR3 length: 16 residues. Germline loops: CDR1 SGHNT, CDR2 YENEEA. CDR3 coding DNA: TGTGCCAGCAACTTAAAGTGGAGGGCCGGGACCGGGGAGCTGTTTTTT. This sequence encodes CASNLKWRAGTGELFF.

This clone appeared once. The rearrangement uses TRBV6-6 and TRBJ2-5, with no clear D. The closer fit of TRBJ2-7 to the DNA end suggests the J call may be wrong. The CDR3 is 15 amino acids. Germline values: CDR1 MNHNY, CDR2 SVGAGI (reference sequence). The CDR3 sequence is CASSYSTQSSYEQYF. The CDR3 coding sequence is TGTGCCAGCAGTTACTCGACTCAAAGCTCCTACGAGCAGTACTTC.

This chain uses TRBV9 with TRBJ1-2; no reliable D call. This CDR3 is 16 amino acids long. V gave up 3 bases and J gave up 10 bases, with 25 bases separating them. CDR1 is SGDLS, CDR2 YYNGEE, per germline. CDR3 loop: CASSEPRLARGSDYTF. The CDR3 region has the DNA TGTGCCAGCAGCGAGCCCCGATTAGCCCGGGGTTCCGACTACACCTTC.

The chain couples TRBV5-1 to TRBJ2-1; D is possibly TRBD1 or TRBD2 (5 bases each). The CDR3 spans 16 residues. The V end was cut by 4 bases, the J end by 3 bases, with 17 bases between. Germline V gene data show CDR1 as SGHRS and CDR2 as YFSETQ. The CDR3 DNA reads TGCGCCAGCAGCCCCGACAGCGGTAACTACTACAATGAGCAGTTCTTC. This codes for CASSPDSGNYYNEQFF.

V usage is TRBV28 and J usage is TRBJ2-5, with a possible D match to TRBD1 (6 bases). The CDR3 consists of 14 residues. The V gene's germline CDR1 is MDHEN and CDR2 SYDVKM. Trimming left V 3 bases short and J 4 bases short, with 12 bases between. In DNA form, the CDR3 reads TGTGCCAGCAGTTTTACCGACAGGTTAGAGACCCAGTACTTC. Protein: CASSFTDRLETQYF.